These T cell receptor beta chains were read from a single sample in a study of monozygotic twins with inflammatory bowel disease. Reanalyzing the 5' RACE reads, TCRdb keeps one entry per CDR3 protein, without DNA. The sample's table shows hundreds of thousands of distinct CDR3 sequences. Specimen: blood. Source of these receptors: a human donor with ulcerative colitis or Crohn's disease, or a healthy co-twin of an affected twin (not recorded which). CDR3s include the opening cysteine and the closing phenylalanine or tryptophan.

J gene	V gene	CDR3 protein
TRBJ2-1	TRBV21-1	CASSKALSGTDYNEQFF
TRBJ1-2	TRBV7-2	CASRTGGGPNYGYTF
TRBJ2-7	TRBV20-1	CSAGRDRGVYEQYF
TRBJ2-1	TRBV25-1	CASRYLEYNEQFF
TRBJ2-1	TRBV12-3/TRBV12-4	CASSRGTKYNEQFF
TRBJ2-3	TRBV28	CASSSGADTQYF
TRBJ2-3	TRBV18	CASSPTSGPTDTQYF
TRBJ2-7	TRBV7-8	CASSKTQDISYEQYF
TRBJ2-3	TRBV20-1	CSAPLETDTQYF
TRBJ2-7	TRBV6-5	CASRLLGNRVSYEQYF
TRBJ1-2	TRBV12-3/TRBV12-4	CASSRATYDGYTF
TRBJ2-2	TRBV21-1	CASSKGPPVESGELFF
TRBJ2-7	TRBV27	CASSLTLNPHEQYF
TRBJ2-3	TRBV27	CASRVQSTDTQYF
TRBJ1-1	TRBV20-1	CSALPPGTENEAFF
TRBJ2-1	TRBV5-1	CASSLAASSIYNEQFF
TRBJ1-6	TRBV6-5	CASSYRDRGNSPLHF
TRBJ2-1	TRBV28	CASSYPRRRGGAEQFF
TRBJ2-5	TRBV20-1	CSASGPRGFSDQETQYF
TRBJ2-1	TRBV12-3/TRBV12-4	CASTLHNEQFF
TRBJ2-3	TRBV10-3	CAISEGTSGRGDTQYF
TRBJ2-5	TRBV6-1	CASKGGRVWETQYF
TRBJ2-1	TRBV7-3	CASSPKLGAYNEQFF
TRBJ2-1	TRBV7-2	CASSRIDEQFF
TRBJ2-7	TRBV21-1	CASSNRVYEQYF
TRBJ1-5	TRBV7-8	CASSSQAALVSNQPQHF
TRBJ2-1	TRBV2	CASREREPLIEQFF
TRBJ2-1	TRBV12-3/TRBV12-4	CASSPTSGGPNNEQFF
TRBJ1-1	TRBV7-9	CASNQAGTENTEAFF
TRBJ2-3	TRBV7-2	CASSVGFTDTQYF
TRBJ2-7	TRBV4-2	CASSQEKRGTYEQYF
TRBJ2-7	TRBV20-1	CSAWGLADEQYF
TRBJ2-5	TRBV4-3	CASSPRGGGQETQYF
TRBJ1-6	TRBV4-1	CASSQYGTVIGALHF
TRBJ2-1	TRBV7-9	CASRVDRYNEQFF
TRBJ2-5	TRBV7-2	CASRRGGEGETQYF
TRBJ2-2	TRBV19	CASSNHEGGRTGELFF
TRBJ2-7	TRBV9	CASSVVPGPTAGEQYF
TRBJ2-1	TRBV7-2	CASRIAGGPYNEQFF
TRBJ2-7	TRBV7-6	CASSLDPGTSYEQYF
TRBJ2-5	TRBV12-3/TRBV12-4	CASSSYVETQYF
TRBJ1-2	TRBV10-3	CAIKAGTSYGYTF
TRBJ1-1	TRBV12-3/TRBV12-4	CASQGGRGFTEAFF
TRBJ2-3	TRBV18	CASSRQGTSTDTQYF
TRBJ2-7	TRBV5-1	CASSFLKGVGEQYF
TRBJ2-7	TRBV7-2	CASSRAASSYEQYF
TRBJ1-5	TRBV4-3	CASSPGQGSAQPQHF
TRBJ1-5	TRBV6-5	CASSYWGPNQPQHF
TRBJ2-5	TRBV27	CASTNSWAVQETQYF
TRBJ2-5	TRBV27	CASSPLLGKSSARAQYF
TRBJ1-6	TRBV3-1	CASSHPSAASNSPLHF
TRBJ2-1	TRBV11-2	CASSLAQSSYNEQFF
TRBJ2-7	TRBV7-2	CASSYPGLRSYEQYF
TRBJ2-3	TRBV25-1	CASSWTVSTDTQYF
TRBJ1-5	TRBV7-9	CASSHMHQPQHF
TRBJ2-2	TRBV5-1	CASSPAGTGELFF
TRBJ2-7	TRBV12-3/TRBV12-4	CASSFYQGAYEQYF
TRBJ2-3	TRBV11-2	CASSLGLAGGYTDTQYF
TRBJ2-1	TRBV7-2	CASSLYPSGEGEQFF